This section outlines one TCR beta chain sequence together with its context. Only one count was recorded for this clone. The clone's antigen remains unknown. It has no much larger one-base neighbor in the sample; base qualities were not kept. This entry is derived from a study of blood T cell repertoires in COVID-19 (dated by TCRdb to 2018 to 2021). Regarding the study in general: Collaborator samples came from the United States, Italy and Spain and covered acute and convalescent phases of COVID-19. The prospective study material was composed of cDNA or gDNA derived from T cells, B-cell-depleted T cells, or PBMCs. Deeply sampled blood TCRbeta repertoires from subjects exposed to, actively infected with, or recovered from COVID-19 were included in the dataset. The repertoires were released in a freely available public database meant as a resource for research on the immune response to SARS-CoV-2. The samples were drawn from the first 160 participants of the ongoing ImmuneRACE study and from some 1,300 subjects provided by 6 global collaborators. The sample metadata nearly always contained a de-identified subject ID, COVID-19 status, age in years and sex. Where HLA class I and class II types were available, the types were taken from metadata supplied by the sample provider, not from assay-based typing. What the work shows at the level of the full study, not this receptor alone: How much clinical and demographic metadata was included differed by source and by participant, and the metadata was provided uncurated.

V loses 0 bases, J loses 1 base, and the germline ends lie 9 bases apart. Counted from cysteine to phenylalanine, this CDR3 has 15 amino acids. The CDR3 DNA has 45 bases and is translated from base 1. CDR1 and CDR2 are read off the germline V gene (reference sequence) as GTSNPN and SVGIG. Whole blood was collected in K2EDTA tubes by collaborating institutions according to the institutions' own protocols. Collaborator samples were shipped for TCRbeta analysis as frozen whole blood, isolated PBMCs, or DNA extracted from either sample type. TCRbeta CDR3 regions were amplified from genomic DNA using the immunoSEQ Assay, a bias-controlled multiplex PCR. On the study's bioinformatics: Nucleated cell counts per sample were estimated from amplification of reference gene primers within the assay. Sequence reads were collapsed and filtered to measure the absolute abundance of every unique TCRbeta CDR3 rearrangement. For each sample, productive Simpson clonality was calculated as the square root of Simpson's diversity index across productive rearrangements. Here the immuneACCESS table is served through TCRdb, limited to in-frame sequences with V and J called. Missing clones are a known gap in these copies; in checked studies unresolved V genes cover under half, and the rest lacks a known reason. That table furnishes V, J and clone size, whereas the DNA furnished D and trimming. For this sample there are approximately 400,000 clones; roughly 86% appear just once. Approximately 1% of the sample rests with the top ten.

Recombination linked TRBV30 to TRBJ1-4; no D gene can be assigned with confidence. Sequenced sample: peripheral blood. The sequence was obtained from a human donor with acute or convalescent COVID-19. The donor label of this sample is uncertain. This receptor has the CDR3 CAWSVAGRTNEKLFF. The DNA is TGTGCCTGGAGTGTAGCAGGCCGAACTAATGAAAAACTGTTTTTT.